This is a list of T cell receptor beta chains from one sample in a study of early T cells in non-severe SARS-CoV-2 infection. TCRdb reprocessed the 5' RACE reads via MiXCR and lists one record per CDR3 protein. The table shows approximately 98,000 distinct CDR3 sequences, with 12% occurring only once. Sequenced material: whole blood. The origin of the receptors is an adult who was a healthcare worker with PCR-confirmed SARS-CoV-2 infection or an uninfected control (not recorded which). CDR3s include the opening cysteine and the closing phenylalanine or tryptophan.

TRBJ2-1,TRBV5-8,CASSRAGSYNEQFF
TRBJ1-2,TRBV27,CASSLDPWNYGYTF
TRBJ1-1,TRBV6-1,CASLDWGGVTEAFF
TRBJ2-7,TRBV10-3,CAISSPTDSAYEQYF
TRBJ2-4,TRBV28,CASSPALAKNIQYF
TRBJ1-2,TRBV10-3,CAISDTGTYHGYTF
TRBJ1-6,TRBV5-1,CASSLEGQSNSPLHF
TRBJ2-2,TRBV2,CASSGTSGTTGELFF
TRBJ2-5,TRBV18,CASSPTLQETQYF
TRBJ2-1,TRBV5-4,CASSLRRPGLYNEQFF
TRBJ2-3,TRBV6-6,CASAGDTDTQYF
TRBJ1-1,TRBV29-1,CSVESLGVTEAFF
TRBJ1-1,TRBV20-1,CSAGRSMNTEAFF
TRBJ1-2,TRBV29-1,CSVEDPGGGYGYTF
TRBJ2-5,TRBV20-1,CSAVGQTSETQYF
TRBJ2-6,TRBV28,CASSFPTSKYSGANVLTF
TRBJ2-1,TRBV5-5,CASSLVPTPLNNEQFF
TRBJ1-1,TRBV5-1,CASSFLTGAANMNTEAFF
TRBJ2-7,TRBV29-1,CSVLVLSYEQYF